Following are 29 T cell receptor beta chains from one sample sequenced in a study of Ad26.COV2.S vaccination and SARS-CoV-2 variants. Clones were sequenced by immunoSEQ multiplex PCR, and TCRdb holds only the in-frame ones, with some missing. This table has 300,000 to 400,000 clones, under 90% appearing once. Stated treatment: approximately 18 received Ad26.COV2.S at low or high dose, single or two shots; 5 received placebo; per-sample allocation not given. Each sample was drawn 63 days after the first injection (of vaccine or placebo). Source: peripheral blood, taken in a trial of Ad26.COV2.S vaccine versus placebo. The source is a person aged 18-60 years who received the Ad26.COV2.S COVID-19 vaccine or a placebo.

The chain recombines TRBV27 with TRBJ1-5, with D perhaps TRBD1 (6 bases). This CDR3 is 17 amino acids long. V dropped 6 bases and J dropped 0 bases, with 18 bases sitting between them. Germline-derived CDR1 and CDR2 are MNHEY and SMNVEV (reference sequence). This chain's CDR3 is CASRVRTAVDSNQPQHF. CDR3 in DNA: TGTGCCAGCAGGGTTCGGACAGCGGTTGATAGCAATCAGCCCCAGCATTTT.

The chain couples TRBV24-1 to TRBJ2-2, with D uncertain. This CDR3 is 14 amino acids long. Trimming shortened V by 4 bases and J by 8 bases, and 13 bases separated the two germline ends. Germline CDR1 and CDR2: KGHDR and SFDVKD. In DNA form, the CDR3 reads TGTGCCACCAGTGACTCCAGGAACCGGGGGGAGCTGTTTTTT. This encodes CATSDSRNRGELFF.

The chain employs TRBV6-5 and TRBJ1-2; D uncertain. CDR3 length equals 11 residues. Looked up from germline, CDR1 is MNHEY and CDR2 is SVGAGI. V shed 8 bases and J shed 2 bases, with 6 bases lying between them. The CDR3 here is CASAPNYGYTF. Written as DNA, the CDR3 is TGTGCCAGCGCGCCCAACTATGGCTACACCTTC.

The chain links TRBV19 to TRBJ2-7, with a possible D match to TRBD1 (5 bases). Trimming cost V 5 bases and J 3 bases, with 14 bases left between them. Germline CDR1 is LNHDA and CDR2 is SQIVND (reference sequence). This CDR3 region has 14 residues. CDR3 bases: TGTGCCAGTAGTCCCAGAATAACAGGCTACGAGCAGTACTTC. It translates to CASSPRITGYEQYF.

This chain uses TRBV14 with TRBJ1-2; D is uncertain. Between the trimmed V and J ends, which lost 0 bases and 6 bases, there was a span of 14 bases. The CDR3 extends over 15 amino acids. Per germline, CDR1 SGHDN and CDR2 FVKESK. For the CDR3, the DNA is TGTGCCAGCAGCCAAGACGGGTTGGCTCCTGATGGCTACACCTTC. This sequence encodes CASSQDGLAPDGYTF.

The chain links TRBV4-3 to TRBJ2-7; 7 bases agree with TRBD1. The CDR3 is 15 residues long. Germline trimming cut 0 bases from V and 4 bases from J; bases unmatched to any gene: 6. The V gene's germline CDR1 is LGHNA and CDR2 YSLEER. CDR3: CASSQDINRGYEQYF. CDR3 in DNA: TGCGCCAGCAGCCAAGATATAAACAGGGGATACGAGCAGTACTTC.

By frequency in the sample, this clone is medium-sized. The chain uses TRBV27 and TRBJ1-5; TRBD1 aligns across 10 bases. Trimming took 1 base from V and 15 from J; bases not matched to a gene: 9. This CDR3 has 14 amino acids. Germline V gives CDR1 MNHEY, CDR2 SMNVEV (reference sequence). In DNA form, the CDR3 reads TGTGCCAGCAGTTTATTTTACGGGGACAGGGGTTTGCATTTT. Translated: CASSLFYGDRGLHF.

Ten or more counts support this clone. The chain carries TRBV7-9 and TRBJ1-4, with TRBD1 matching over 10 bases. With 4 bases clipped from V and 0 bases from J, the junction kept 5 bases outside the gene matches. The CDR3 is made up of 17 amino acids. CDR1 and CDR2 from the germline V gene are SEHNR and FQNEAQ (reference sequence). The CDR3 DNA reads as TGTGCCAGCAGCTACCGGACAGGGGGGACAACTAATGAAAAACTGTTTTTT. As protein: CASSYRTGGTTNEKLFF.

V gene TRBV3-1 (or the pseudogene TRBV3-2) combines with J gene TRBJ1-2; weak D call: TRBD1 (5 bases). In germline, CDR1 is LGHDT, CDR2 YNNKEL (reference sequence). V lost 1 base and J 1 base, leaving 10 bases between the germline ends. The CDR3 sequence is 15 residues long. The CDR3 nucleotides read TGTGCCAGCAGCCAAGGCGACAGAATTAACTATGGCTACACCTTC. Protein sequence: CASSQGDRINYGYTF.

The chain has TRBV7-9 and TRBJ1-1, with D possibly TRBD1 on 5 matching bases. CDR1 is SEHNR and CDR2 is FQNEAQ in the germline V gene (reference sequence). Trimming took 3 bases from V and 2 from J, leaving 10 bases between them. The CDR3 has 14 residues. CDR3 amino acids: CASSFMGQNTEAFF. CDR3 nucleotides: TGTGCCAGCAGCTTCATGGGGCAAAACACTGAAGCTTTCTTT.

This chain joins TRBV28 and TRBJ2-7; maybe TRBD2 (6 bases). In germline, CDR1 is MDHEN, CDR2 SYDVKM. V was cut by 10 bases and J by 6 bases, with 13 bases left in between. This CDR3 contains 11 residues. CDR3 coding DNA: TGTGCCACGCGTAGGGAGGCCGAGCAGTACTTC. This gives the protein CATRREAEQYF. The full variable domain, completed using reference TRBV28 and TRBJ2-7, is DVKVTQSSRYLVKRTGEKVFLECVQDMDHENMFWYRQDPGLGLRLIYFSYDVKMKEKGDIPEGYSVSREKKERFSLILESASTNQTSMYLCATRREAEQYFGPGTRLTVT.

The CDR3 is CASSFVDSRGYEQYF. The CDR3, as DNA: TGTGCCAGCAGTTTCGTCGATTCTCGTGGCTACGAGCAGTACTTC. The rearrangement links TRBV6-2 or TRBV6-3 to TRBJ2-7, with D hard to call. This CDR3 has 15 residues. V lost 4 bases and J 3 bases, leaving 16 bases between the germline ends. CDR1 MNHEY and CDR2 SVGEGT come from the germline V gene.

This clone was detected only once. CDR3 sequence: CASFLKFGLAGISQETQYF. CDR3 coding DNA: TGTGCCAGCTTCCTTAAGTTTGGACTAGCGGGAATTTCCCAAGAGACCCAGTACTTC. The chain couples TRBV5-4 to TRBJ2-5; 12 nucleotides agree with TRBD2. CDR3 length: 19 amino acids. The J segment lost 1 base and the V segment lost 7 bases, leaving 17 bases of the junction unmatched. Looked up from germline, CDR1 is SGHNT and CDR2 is YYREEE (reference sequence).

The sample holds one count of this clone. Here the CDR3 reads CASKLIRTDSNQPQHF. The CDR3 bases are TGTGCCAGTAAACTCATCCGGACAGATAGCAATCAGCCCCAGCATTTT. This chain joins TRBV19 and TRBJ1-5; D perhaps matches TRBD1 (6 bases). The CDR3 consists of 16 residues. The germline gives CDR1 LNHDA, CDR2 SQIVND (reference sequence). V lost 7 bases to trimming and J lost 0 bases, with 16 bases between them.

The rearrangement joins TRBV2 to TRBJ1-5, with a possible D match to TRBD1 (5 bases). Looked up from germline, CDR1 is SNHLY and CDR2 is FYNNEI. The CDR3 runs to 15 residues. V gave up 6 bases and J gave up 2 bases, with 14 bases separating them. The CDR3 protein is CASRPQGIGNQPQHF. The CDR3 DNA sequence: TGTGCCAGCAGGCCCCAGGGTATCGGCAATCAGCCCCAGCATTTT.

The J gene is TRBJ1-1, the V gene TRBV4-1; D is undetermined. There are 16 residues in the CDR3. V lost 1 base, J lost 7 bases, and 19 bases lay in between. Per germline, CDR1 MGHRA and CDR2 YSYEKL. CDR3 sequence (DNA): TGCGCCAGCAGCCAAGCCGATTTTAATTTCCAAGATGAAGCTTTCTTT. Residues: CASSQADFNFQDEAFF.

The chain's CDR3 is CASRRTGYAMEKLFF. The CDR3 DNA sequence: TGCGCCAGCAGGCGGACGGGGTATGCGATGGAAAAACTGTTTTTT. J is TRBJ1-4 and V is TRBV4-1; D is unresolved. CDR3 size: 15 residues. From germline, CDR1 is MGHRA and CDR2 YSYEKL. V lost 6 bases and J 8 bases, leaving 19 bases between the germline ends.

This chain uses TRBV27 with TRBJ2-3; D possibly corresponds to TRBD2 (7 bases). The CDR3 consists of 19 residues. Trimming removed 4 bases from V and 1 base from J, with 24 bases in between. Germline V gene data show CDR1 as MNHEY and CDR2 as SMNVEV (reference sequence). CDR3 coding DNA: TGTGCCAGCAGTTCAGACCCCCCTGGGGGGGGCGGGCGCACAGATACGCAGTATTTT. This translates into CASSSDPPGGGGRTDTQYF.

The V and J genes are TRBV14 and TRBJ1-2; D is uncertain. This CDR3 region has 14 residues. Germline V gene lookup returns CDR1 SGHDN and CDR2 FVKESK. V was pared by 4 bases and J by 4 bases, with 13 bases between. This chain's CDR3 is CASSPSFPSYGYTF. CDR3 nucleotide sequence: TGTGCCAGCAGCCCTTCTTTTCCTTCCTATGGCTACACCTTC.

This chain links TRBV7-6 with TRBJ2-7, with D uncertain. The CDR3 has 13 residues. CDR1 and CDR2 from the germline V gene are SGHVS and FNYEAQ. Trimming removed 3 bases at V and 0 bases at J, with 6 bases between. CDR3: CASSFDASYEQYF. The CDR3 DNA reads TGTGCCAGCAGCTTTGACGCCTCCTACGAGCAGTACTTC.

This sequence joins TRBV7-9 and TRBJ2-2; the match to TRBD1 covers 7 bases. V shed 2 bases and J 3 bases; nucleotides not matched to a gene: 6. CDR3 length: 16 residues. The germline V gene encodes CDR1 SEHNR and CDR2 FQNEAQ (reference sequence). The CDR3 nucleotides read TGTGCCAGCAGCTTATTCCGGGACAGAGACACCGGGGAGCTGTTTTTT. Translated, it gives CASSLFRDRDTGELFF.

The V gene is TRBV19, the J gene TRBJ1-1, with no clear D. The CDR3 consists of 13 residues. Germline values: CDR1 LNHDA, CDR2 SQIVND (reference sequence). Between the trimmed V and J ends, which lost 9 bases and 4 bases, there was a span of 15 bases. The CDR3 region is CASSVKHSTEAFF. CDR3 sequence (DNA): TGTGCCAGCTCGGTAAAACATAGCACTGAAGCTTTCTTT.

This sequence joins TRBV10-1 and TRBJ2-7; perhaps TRBD2 as D (6 bases). The length of the CDR3 is 13 residues. The germline V gene has CDR1 WNHNN and CDR2 SYGVQD (reference sequence). V was clipped by 4 bases and J by 6 bases, with 13 bases between them. CDR3 protein: CASSGLVPFEQYV. DNA of the CDR3: TGCGCCAGCAGTGGACTAGTACCGTTCGAGCAGTACGTC.

V is TRBV9 and J is TRBJ2-1; a weak D match, TRBD1 (6 bases). Trimming stripped 3 bases from V and 0 bases from J, with 10 bases between. This CDR3 is built from 15 residues. Germline values: CDR1 SGDLS, CDR2 YYNGEE. CDR3 protein: CASSAVGGSYNEQFF. CDR3 DNA: TGTGCCAGCAGCGCTGTAGGGGGCTCCTACAATGAGCAGTTCTTC.

The rearrangement uses TRBV5-1 and TRBJ2-1, with D perhaps assigned TRBD1 or TRBD2 (7 bases each). Trimming shortened V by 9 bases and J by 0 bases, and 16 bases separated the two germline ends. CDR1 and CDR2 from the germline V gene are SGHRS and YFSETQ. This CDR3 spans 15 amino acids. The CDR3 here is CATRQGGSSYNEQFF. Written as DNA, the CDR3 is TGCGCCACCAGACAGGGAGGGAGCTCCTACAATGAGCAGTTCTTC.

This chain links TRBV20-1 with TRBJ2-4; 9 bases are a match to TRBD2. This CDR3 has 18 amino acids. V shed 3 bases and J 0 bases; nucleotides not matched to a gene: 12. The germline gives CDR1 DFQATT, CDR2 SNEGSKA (reference sequence). CDR3 residues: CSASLSLAGPLAKNIQYF. In nucleotides, the CDR3 is TGCAGTGCTAGTCTCTCCCTAGCGGGACCGCTAGCCAAAAACATTCAGTACTTC.

This clone showed up just once. The J gene is TRBJ1-1, the V gene TRBV6-5; D is unresolved. The CDR3 is 14 residues long. The V end lost 5 bases, the J end lost 4 bases, and 14 bases lay between the germline ends. Germline values: CDR1 MNHEY, CDR2 SVGAGI. CDR3 DNA: TGTGCCAGCAGTCCGGAATGGAGTGGCACTGAAGCTTTCTTT. Amino acids: CASSPEWSGTEAFF.

This clone was seen once. V and J are TRBV12-3 or TRBV12-4 and TRBJ1-2, with D tentatively TRBD1 (5 bases). The CDR3 extends over 12 amino acids. V lost 6 bases and J 8 bases, leaving 13 bases between the germline ends. CDR3 sequence (DNA): TGTGCCAGCAGCCCTGGGACGCGAGGCTACACCTTC. It specifies CASSPGTRGYTF.

This chain connects TRBV25-1 to TRBJ2-7; 9 nucleotides align to TRBD1. This CDR3 comprises 14 residues. The V gene end was trimmed by 6 bases and the J gene end by 5 bases; junction bases not matched to a gene: 8. Looked up from germline, CDR1 is MGHDK and CDR2 is SYGVNS. DNA of the CDR3: TGTGCCAGCAGGGGGGGGACAGGGATCCACGAGCAGTACTTC. Translated, it gives CASRGGTGIHEQYF.